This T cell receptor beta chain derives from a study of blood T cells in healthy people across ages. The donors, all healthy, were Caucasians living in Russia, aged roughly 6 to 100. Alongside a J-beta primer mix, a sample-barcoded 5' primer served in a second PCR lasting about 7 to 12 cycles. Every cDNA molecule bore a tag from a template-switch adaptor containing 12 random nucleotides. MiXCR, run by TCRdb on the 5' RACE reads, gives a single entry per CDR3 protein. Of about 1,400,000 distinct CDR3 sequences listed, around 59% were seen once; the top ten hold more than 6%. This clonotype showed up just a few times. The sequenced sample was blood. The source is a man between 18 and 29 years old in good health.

CDR3 region: CASSMSGANVLTF. CDR3 in DNA: TGTGCCAGCAGTATGTCCGGGGCCAACGTCCTGACTTTC. The chain links TRBV27 to TRBJ2-6; D unresolved. The CDR3 is 13 residues long. The V gene's germline CDR1 is MNHEY and CDR2 SMNVEV (reference sequence). Between the trimmed V and J ends, which lost 5 bases and 4 bases, there was a span of 6 bases.